This T cell receptor (beta chain) was identified in a study of blood T cell repertoires in COVID-19. Study-wide context: Samples came from the United States, Italy and Spain, spanning acute and convalescent COVID-19. The analysed material was cDNA or gDNA that came from T cells, B-cell-depleted T cells, or PBMCs.

Original handling: Amplification of reference gene primers provided the estimated nucleated cell counts. Sequenced by immunoSEQ multiplex PCR; TCRdb stores in-frame clones only, minus some. V and J calls and clone size follow that table, whereas D and trimming were derived from the DNA. The repertoire has around 200,000 clones, more than 75% of them found once; the top ten carry roughly 3.5%. The CDR3 runs to 12 residues. From germline, CDR1 is SGHDT and CDR2 YYEEEE. Trimming took 4 bases from V and 3 from J, leaving 5 bases between them. Input material: peripheral blood. The clonotype comes from an older man with acute or convalescent COVID-19. The chain uses TRBV5-6 and TRBJ1-3; D gene ambiguous. The CDR3 reads CASSLNGNTIYF. For the CDR3, the DNA is TGTGCCAGCAGCCTTAATGGAAACACCATATATTTT.